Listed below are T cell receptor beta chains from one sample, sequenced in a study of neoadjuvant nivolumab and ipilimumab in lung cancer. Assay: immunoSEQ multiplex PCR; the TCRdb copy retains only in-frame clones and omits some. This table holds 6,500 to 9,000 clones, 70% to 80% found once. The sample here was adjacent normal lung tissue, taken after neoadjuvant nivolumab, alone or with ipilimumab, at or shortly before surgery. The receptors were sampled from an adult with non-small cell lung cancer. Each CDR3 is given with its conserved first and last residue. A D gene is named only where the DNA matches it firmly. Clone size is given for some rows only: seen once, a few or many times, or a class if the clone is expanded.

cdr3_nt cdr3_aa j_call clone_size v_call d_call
TGTGCCATCAGTGAAATGGGGGGCGGTGGAAACACCATATATTTT CAISEMGGGGNTIYF TRBJ1-3 . TRBV10-3 .
TGTGCCAGCAGCCCCGACGGGGGTGGGGCCTACGAGCAGTACTTC CASSPDGGGAYEQYF TRBJ2-7 . TRBV7-8 .
TGCGCCAGCAGCTTGGCAGGGGACATTCAGTACTTC CASSLAGDIQYF TRBJ2-4 . TRBV5-1 .
TGTGCCAGTAGTGCCGACAGGAGCTCTGGAAACACCATATATTTT CASSADRSSGNTIYF TRBJ1-3 . TRBV19 .
TGTGCCAGCAGTGAGGGAGGAAATTCACCCCTCCACTTT CASSEGGNSPLHF TRBJ1-6 . TRBV2 .
TGCGCCAGCAGCTGGGGGGACACTGAAGCTTTCTTT CASSWGDTEAFF TRBJ1-1 . TRBV5-1 .
TGTGCCAGCAGCCCCCGTGGGGTCGACTATAATTCACCCCTCCACTTT CASSPRGVDYNSPLHF TRBJ1-6 . TRBV11-2 .
TGCGCCAGCAGCTTAGGCGGGGGTTATACTGAAGCTTTCTTT CASSLGGGYTEAFF TRBJ1-1 . TRBV5-1 .
TGTGCCACCCTGTCCGACGAGCAGTACTTC CATLSDEQYF TRBJ2-7 . TRBV2 .
TGTGCCAGCAGCTTACAGGGGGGAGATACGCAGTATTTT CASSLQGGDTQYF TRBJ2-3 . TRBV5-5 TRBD1
TGTGCCAGCAGGGAACTAGCGGGGGGCTACTACACAGATACGCAGTATTTT CASRELAGGYYTDTQYF TRBJ2-3 . TRBV2 TRBD2
TGTGCCAGCAGCCCGGGACAGGGTTTGCAGACCCAGTACTTC CASSPGQGLQTQYF TRBJ2-5 . TRBV14 TRBD1
TGCGCCAGCAGCCAAGACGTCGGGCAAAATTCACCCCTCCACTTT CASSQDVGQNSPLHF TRBJ1-6 few TRBV4-3 .
TGTGCCAGCAGTGAAAAGGGAATTTATGGCTACACCTTC CASSEKGIYGYTF TRBJ1-2 . TRBV6-1 .
TGTGCCAGCAGCTTGGATGGGAACTATGGCTACACCTTC CASSLDGNYGYTF TRBJ1-2 . TRBV5-4 .
TGCGCCAGCAGCAGCGGGGGTCAGCCCCAGCATTTT CASSSGGQPQHF TRBJ1-5 . TRBV4-1 .
TGCGCCAGCAGCCTCTTCAGGGTGGGCCTTAGCACAGATACGCAGTATTTT CASSLFRVGLSTDTQYF TRBJ2-3 few TRBV4-1 .
TGCGCCAGCAGCCCAGGGATCCACGAGCAGTACTTC CASSPGIHEQYF TRBJ2-7 once TRBV4-1 .
TGTGCCAGCAGTTCAGCTACAGGGGGCGGCACAGATACGCAGTATTTT CASSSATGGGTDTQYF TRBJ2-3 . TRBV27 TRBD1
TGTGCCAGCAGGTTAGGACCGAACACCGGGGAGCTGTTTTTT CASRLGPNTGELFF TRBJ2-2 few TRBV11-2 .
TGTGCCAGCAGCTTGATCGGACAGGGGGCGGGAAATGAGCAGTTCTTC CASSLIGQGAGNEQFF TRBJ2-1 once TRBV5-4 TRBD1
TGTGCCAGCAGCCTCGACAGGGGATCGGGCGAGCAGTACTTC CASSLDRGSGEQYF TRBJ2-7 once TRBV7-2 TRBD1
TGTGCCAGCAGCCCGGGTGGGGGGCCCTACGAGCAGTACTTC CASSPGGGPYEQYF TRBJ2-7 . TRBV5-6 .
TGCGCCAGCAGCTTACGACAGGGGCGCGAGGCCAAAAACATTCAGTACTTC CASSLRQGREAKNIQYF TRBJ2-4 . TRBV5-1 TRBD1
TGTGCCAGCCGGGACAACACCGGGGAGCTGTTTTTT CASRDNTGELFF TRBJ2-2 . TRBV2 .
TGTGCCAGCAGCGCGGAGCGCAATGAGCAGTTCTTC CASSAERNEQFF TRBJ2-1 . TRBV7-2 .
TGTGCCAGCAGTGGGCTTTATGGCTACACCTTC CASSGLYGYTF TRBJ1-2 . TRBV6-5 .
TGCGCCAGCAGCCAGGAACGGACAGGGCAAGAGACCCAGTACTTC CASSQERTGQETQYF TRBJ2-5 . TRBV4-1 TRBD1
TGCAGCGCCCGGACGGGCCCCCACGAGCAGTACTTC CSARTGPHEQYF TRBJ2-7 . TRBV29-1 .
TGCGCCAGCAGCCATTGGATAAGGGTGGGGGCAATTATGTCCGCTTTCTTT CASSHWIRVGAIMSAFF TRBJ1-1 . TRBV4-1 .
TGCGCCAGCAGCTCCCTAGCGGGGGCCTCGAGCTCCTACAATGAGCAGTTCTTC CASSSLAGASSSYNEQFF TRBJ2-1 . TRBV4-1 TRBD2
TGTGCCAGCAGCCCTAGTGGAGGCAATCAGCCCCAGCATTTT CASSPSGGNQPQHF TRBJ1-5 once TRBV6-5 .
TGCGCCAGCAGCTTGGGGGGGGGCTCGGCCTACGAGCAGTACTTC CASSLGGGSAYEQYF TRBJ2-7 medium-sized TRBV5-1 .
TGTGCCAGCAGTTACCGGGAGGCAGGGAGGCCCAAGACCCAGTACTTC CASSYREAGRPKTQYF TRBJ2-5 . TRBV6-6 TRBD2
TGTGCCAGCAGCCCCCGGACCGGGGATACGCAGTATTTT CASSPRTGDTQYF TRBJ2-3 . TRBV7-9 .
TGTGCCACCCACCAAGGCCCACGCACAACTAATGAAAAACTGTTTTTT CATHQGPRTTNEKLFF TRBJ1-4 . TRBV7-8 .
TGTGCCAGCAGCGTAGTTTCCGGCCGTGAAGCTTTCTTT CASSVVSGREAFF TRBJ1-1 . TRBV9 .
TGTGCCTGGAGTGTCACTAGCGGGGGGTTGAACACCGGGGAGCTGTTTTTT CAWSVTSGGLNTGELFF TRBJ2-2 . TRBV30 TRBD2
TGTGCCACCGAGGACGGGGCAGGGGATGGTAATGAGCAGTTCTTC CATEDGAGDGNEQFF TRBJ2-1 . TRBV7-9 .
TGTGCCAGCAGATTGAGGGGGGAGACCCAGTACTTC CASRLRGETQYF TRBJ2-5 few TRBV6-5 .
TGTGCCAGCTCGACAGGGTTCTACGAGCAGTACTTC CASSTGFYEQYF TRBJ2-7 . TRBV28 TRBD1